These 21 T cell receptor beta chains were sequenced from one sample in a study of cytotoxic CD8 clonotypes in ibrutinib-treated CLL. Generated by immunoSEQ multiplex PCR, the TCRdb table keeps only in-frame clones and is missing some. The sample consists of fewer than 400,000 clones, over 55% of them appearing once. This sample comprised PBMCs, obtained after 36 months of ibrutinib treatment. Receptor source: a human donor with chronic lymphocytic leukemia.

This sequence joins TRBV10-3 and TRBJ2-7; unclear D gene. CDR1 ENHRY and CDR2 SYGVKD come from the germline V gene. The ends were cut back, 4 bases at V and 0 bases at J, with 4 bases in the middle. The CDR3 runs to 12 residues. The CDR3 loop reads CAISGDSYEQYF. The CDR3 nucleotides read TGTGCCATCAGTGGTGACTCCTACGAGCAGTACTTC.

The V call is TRBV10-2, the J call TRBJ2-1, with a weak D call TRBD1 (6 bases). CDR1 WSHSY and CDR2 SAAADI come from the germline V gene. Deletions cut 1 base from V and 7 bases from J, with 11 bases between. This CDR3 contains 14 residues. CDR3 sequence reads: CASSEWGPRNEQFF. The CDR3 region has the DNA TGCGCCAGCAGTGAGTGGGGGCCTAGGAATGAGCAGTTCTTC.

J is TRBJ2-7 and V is TRBV7-9; TRBD1 matches 9 bases. The CDR3 loop spans 15 amino acids. Germline V lookup: CDR1 SEHNR, CDR2 FQNEAQ (reference sequence). J gave up 3 bases and V 1 base, and 4 bases lay outside the gene matches. The CDR3 protein is CASSLGDRVDYEQYF. In DNA, the CDR3 is TGTGCCAGCAGCTTAGGGGACAGGGTTGACTACGAGCAGTACTTC.

The V and J genes are TRBV5-4 and TRBJ2-7, with D perhaps matching TRBD1 (6 bases). In germline, CDR1 is SGHNT, CDR2 YYREEE (reference sequence). The CDR3 has 13 residues. V was pared by 0 bases and J by 6 bases, with 10 bases between. The CDR3 DNA reads TGTGCCAGCAGCTTGGCAGGGGACGGCGAGCAGTACTTC. This codes for CASSLAGDGEQYF.

This CDR3 reads CASSGTRRDRLSYEQYF. As DNA, the CDR3 is TGTGCCAGCAGCGGGACGAGAAGGGACAGATTATCCTACGAGCAGTACTTC. The chain links TRBV7-8 to TRBJ2-7, with 7 bases aligning to TRBD1. The CDR3 loop spans 17 amino acids. The V gene's germline CDR1 is SGHVS and CDR2 FQNEAQ. Germline trimming cut 5 bases from V and 1 base from J; bases unmatched to any gene: 14.

The chain links TRBV11-3 to TRBJ2-2, with D perhaps assigned TRBD1 or TRBD2 (6 bases each). CDR1 is SGHNT and CDR2 is YENEEA in the germline V gene. There are 16 residues in the CDR3. Between the trimmed V and J ends, which lost 2 bases and 6 bases, there was a span of 16 bases. The CDR3 DNA is TGTGCCAGCAGCTTAAGCGATCTGAGGGGGGCCGGGGAGCTGTTTTTT. It is translated as CASSLSDLRGAGELFF.

The rearrangement links TRBV6-1 to TRBJ1-1; D gene uncertain. CDR1 and CDR2 from the germline V gene are MNHNS and SASEGT. V was pared by 2 bases and J by 2 bases, with 9 bases between. CDR3 length: 14 amino acids. In DNA, the CDR3 is TGTGCCAGCAGTGAACTGGGTACCAACACTGAAGCTTTCTTT. It codes for CASSELGTNTEAFF.

The chain recombines TRBV7-2 with TRBJ2-1; D ambiguous. V gave up 5 bases and J gave up 9 bases, with 17 bases separating them. There are 14 residues in the CDR3. The germline V gene encodes CDR1 SGHTA and CDR2 FQGNSA. In DNA form, the CDR3 reads TGTGCCAGCAGCATGACCGTCCAGCCCGGTGAGCAGTTCTTC. This translates into CASSMTVQPGEQFF.

The V call is TRBV27, the J call TRBJ2-5, with 10 bases lining up with TRBD2. Losses at the gene ends were 4 bases for V and 1 base for J; bases not matched to a gene: 9. The germline V gene encodes CDR1 MNHEY and CDR2 SMNVEV (reference sequence). CDR3 length equals 17 residues. The CDR3 coding sequence is TGTGCCAGCAGTTCACGAGGACTAGCGGAAATCCAAGAGACCCAGTACTTC. Translation: CASSSRGLAEIQETQYF.

About this clone itself: The same CDR3 arises from other DNA sequences in this sample as well. The CDR3 region is CSVELAGGRYNEQFF. CDR3 bases: TGCAGCGTTGAGCTAGCGGGAGGGAGATACAATGAGCAGTTCTTC. The rearrangement links TRBV29-1 to TRBJ2-1; 12 bases match TRBD2. The CDR3 is made up of 15 amino acids. Germline CDR1 and CDR2: SQVTM and ANQGSEA. V lost 3 bases to trimming and J lost 4 bases; unmatched junction nucleotides: 4.

This clone was counted between two and nine times. The J gene is TRBJ2-3, the V gene TRBV28; no clear D. The CDR3 covers 14 residues. Germline V CDR1 and CDR2: MDHEN, SYDVKM. V lost 1 base, J lost 3 bases, and 8 bases lay in between. The CDR3 is CASSLSWETDTQYF. The CDR3 region has the DNA TGTGCCAGCAGTTTATCGTGGGAAACAGATACGCAGTATTTT.

This clone was detected ten times or more. Other DNA sequences from this sample encode an identical CDR3 as well. The genes are TRBV9 and TRBJ2-3, with D unresolved. The V and J ends lost 0 bases and 4 bases respectively, with 6 bases between them. CDR3 length: 13 amino acids. The germline V gene has CDR1 SGDLS and CDR2 YYNGEE. The CDR3 DNA reads TGTGCCAGCAGCGTAGATCTTCCAGATACGCAGTATTTT. Translated, it gives CASSVDLPDTQYF.

This chain uses TRBV13 with TRBJ2-3; D may be TRBD1 (6 bases). The germline V gene has CDR1 PRHDT and CDR2 FYEKMQ (reference sequence). CDR3 size: 15 residues. V lost 0 bases and J 1 base, leaving 8 bases between the germline ends. Written as DNA, the CDR3 is TGTGCCAGCAGCTTAGGGACAGGCGGCACAGATACGCAGTATTTT. Translation: CASSLGTGGTDTQYF.

This clone is a singleton in its sample. This chain joins TRBV4-3 and TRBJ2-7, with 7 positions matching TRBD2. This CDR3 spans 15 amino acids. V shed 0 bases, J shed 6 bases, and the junction held 8 bases outside the gene matches. Looked up from germline, CDR1 is LGHNA and CDR2 is YSLEER. As DNA, the CDR3 is TGCGCCAGCAGCCAAGATAGGCTAGCGGCGGGCGAGCAGTACTTC. This sequence encodes CASSQDRLAAGEQYF.

The J gene is TRBJ2-1, the V gene TRBV29-1; TRBD2 might be the D (5 bases). CDR1 SQVTM and CDR2 ANQGSEA come from the germline V gene. The CDR3 runs 14 residues. V lost 4 bases and J lost 0, with 10 bases in between. The CDR3 DNA follows: TGCAGCGTTGTCGGACTGAGCTCCTACAATGAGCAGTTCTTC. Its protein is CSVVGLSSYNEQFF.

This clone came up a few times. The V call is TRBV2, the J call TRBJ1-5, with 10 bases identical to TRBD1. J gave up 4 bases and V 6 bases, and 6 bases lay outside the gene matches. Looked up from germline, CDR1 is SNHLY and CDR2 is FYNNEI. CDR3 size: 15 residues. For the CDR3, the DNA is TGTGCCAGCAGCCGGGACAGGGGCGGGAATCAGCCCCAGCATTTT. Its translation is CASSRDRGGNQPQHF. Using reference TRBV2 and TRBJ1-5 for the parts outside the CDR3, the full variable domain is EPEVTQTPSHQVTQMGQEVILRCVPISNHLYFYWYRQILGQKVEFLVSFYNNEISEKSEIFDDQFSVERPDGSNFTLKIRSTKLEDSAMYFCASSRDRGGNQPQHFGDGTRLSIL.

This clone was counted only a few times. The chain carries TRBV7-2 and TRBJ2-7; perhaps TRBD2 as D (5 bases). The germline V gene encodes CDR1 SGHTA and CDR2 FQGNSA. This CDR3 has 15 amino acids. V lost 0 bases and J 5 bases, leaving 14 bases between the germline ends. In DNA, the CDR3 is TGTGCCAGCAGCTTAGCGGGTCCAGCGGCCGACGAGCAGTACTTC. It is translated as CASSLAGPAADEQYF.

The rearrangement links TRBV6-6 to TRBJ1-4; D is uncertain. Germline CDR1 and CDR2: MNHNY and SVGAGI (reference sequence). CDR3 size: 14 residues. V was cut by 7 bases and J by 2 bases, with 11 bases left in between. The CDR3 here is CASNRPTTNEKLFF. CDR3 in DNA: TGTGCCAGCAATCGGCCTACTACTAATGAAAAACTGTTTTTT.

The genes are TRBV11-2 and TRBJ1-2, with 9 bases aligning to TRBD1. The CDR3 contains 18 residues. Germline V CDR1 and CDR2: SGHAT, FQNNGV. Trimming removed 5 bases from V and 4 bases from J; junction bases left unmatched: 17. The CDR3 DNA is TGTGCCAGCAGCGGCCGTAGGACAGGGGACTCGGTGAGCTATGGCTACACCTTC. Translation gives CASSGRRTGDSVSYGYTF.

V gene TRBV29-1 combines with J gene TRBJ2-4; D gene uncertain. The CDR3 spans 13 residues. V lost 1 base and J lost 0, with 4 bases in between. The germline V gene has CDR1 SQVTM and CDR2 ANQGSEA. The CDR3 DNA reads as TGCAGCGTTGAAGGTACAGCCAAAAACATTCAGTACTTC. It encodes CSVEGTAKNIQYF.

This clone has only a few counts. This rearrangement joins TRBV20-1 to TRBJ1-2; D is unclear. The CDR3 is 11 amino acids. The germline V gene encodes CDR1 DFQATT and CDR2 SNEGSKA (reference sequence). V was shortened by 8 bases and J by 3 bases, with 10 bases between the two germline ends. The CDR3 is CSRIKDYGYTF. The CDR3 DNA reads TGCAGTCGCATAAAGGACTATGGCTACACCTTC.